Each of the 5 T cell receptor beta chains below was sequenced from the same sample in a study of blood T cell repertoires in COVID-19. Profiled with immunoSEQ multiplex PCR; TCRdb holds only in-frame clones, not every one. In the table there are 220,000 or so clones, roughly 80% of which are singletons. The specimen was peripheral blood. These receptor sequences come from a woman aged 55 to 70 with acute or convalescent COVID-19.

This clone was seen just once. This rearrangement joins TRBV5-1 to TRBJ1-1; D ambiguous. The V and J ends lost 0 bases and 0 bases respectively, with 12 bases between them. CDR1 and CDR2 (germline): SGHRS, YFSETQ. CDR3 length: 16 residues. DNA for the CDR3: TGCGCCAGCAGCTTGGCCATAAACTCCCTGAACACTGAAGCTTTCTTT. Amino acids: CASSLAINSLNTEAFF.

In DNA form, the CDR3 reads TGCGCCAGCAGCATCAGCGGGGGCCGGAACAATGAGCAGTTCTTC. Translation gives CASSISGGRNNEQFF. The chain carries TRBV5-1 and TRBJ2-1; 8 bases map to TRBD2. Losses at the gene ends were 4 bases for V and 5 bases for J; bases not matched to a gene: 8. Per the germline V gene, CDR1 is SGHRS and CDR2 is YFSETQ. CDR3 length equals 15 residues.

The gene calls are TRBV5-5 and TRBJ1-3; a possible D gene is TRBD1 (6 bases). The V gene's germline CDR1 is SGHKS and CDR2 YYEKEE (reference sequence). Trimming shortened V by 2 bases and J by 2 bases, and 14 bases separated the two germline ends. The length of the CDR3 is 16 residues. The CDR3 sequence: CASSLSLDRTGNTIYF. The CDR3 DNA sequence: TGTGCCAGCAGCTTATCCCTCGACAGGACTGGAAACACCATATATTTT.

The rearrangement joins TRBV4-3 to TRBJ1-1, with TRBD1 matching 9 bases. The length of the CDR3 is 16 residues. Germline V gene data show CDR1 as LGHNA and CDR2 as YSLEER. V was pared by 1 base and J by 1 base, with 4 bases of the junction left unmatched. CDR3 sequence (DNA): TGCGCCAGCAGCCAAGCTCGGGGACAGGGGAACACTGAAGCTTTCTTT. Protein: CASSQARGQGNTEAFF.

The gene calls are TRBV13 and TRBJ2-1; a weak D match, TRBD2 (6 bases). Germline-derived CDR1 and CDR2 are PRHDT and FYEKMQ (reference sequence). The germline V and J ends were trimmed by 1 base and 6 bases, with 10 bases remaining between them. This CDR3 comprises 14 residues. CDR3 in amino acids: CASSLDVRGNEQFF. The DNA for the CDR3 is TGTGCCAGCAGCTTAGACGTGCGGGGCAATGAGCAGTTCTTC.